This T cell receptor (beta chain) was captured by sequencing in a study of shared clonotypes between healthy human individuals (dated by TCRdb to 2020 to 2021). About the investigation overall: Two women and a few men aged 18 to 49 years were included in the cohort. To estimate repertoire size and how much clonotypes are shared between individuals, the study performed deep sequencing of blood TCR repertoires from roughly five healthy adults. Each donor's leukapheresis produced roughly between roughly 0.85 and 10 billion PBMCs. For each donor, CD4 naive and CD4 memory were each run on three plates, CD8 naive on two plates, and CD8 memory on one plate. Libraries were prepared and TCR repertoires were sequenced by different laboratories using diverse techniques, in order to increase sequencing depth and limit assay-specific biases. General conclusions and limits of the study: Naive subsets generally had larger estimated clonotype richness than memory subsets. Sharing across a few donors was observed for about 5% of naive CD4, 3% to 4% of naive CD8, about 2.3% of memory CD4, and approximately 0.41% of memory CD8 clonotypes. Based on pairwise subsampling, the degree of clonotype sharing among donors was expected to be affected by sequencing depth. Higher generation probabilities were observed for clonotypes shared by all four sorted-subset donors than for non-shared clonotypes. The genetic and exposure-history diversity represented was limited by the small number of donors. Sampling was restricted to blood, and TCR repertoires in tissues likely differ from the TCR repertoires found in blood. Rarefaction of sorted-subset datasets indicated incomplete sequencing despite the large sequencing depth.

Details on this clone: Its antigen remains undetermined. Base quality data are lacking; no much larger clone is found one base away.

TCR CDR3 regions were amplified from genomic DNA by multiplex PCR using the deep immunoSEQ assay. Extracted genomic DNA from each cell subset was spread evenly across all wells of several immunoSEQ 96-well plates, with each plate serving as a replicate. For sorted subsets, around 200 ng genomic DNA, equal to about 30,000 T cell genomes, was loaded into each replicate PCR. The purified libraries were quantified using a Qubit 3.0 fluorometer, sized with a Bioanalyzer 2100, and then quantified again using the KAPA Library Quantification kit. Every immunoSEQ 96-well plate was sequenced on a separate single-read 150-cycle Illumina NextSeq 550 flow cell. In the paper's pipeline: Because the immunoSEQ output included only junctional sequences and no quality scores, the filtering could not be the same as the filtering used for full-length reads. Sequences were annotated with PyIR, a Python wrapper for IgBLAST v1.9, and V/J genes and CDR3 were assigned using IMGT germline references. Reads were filtered out if the reads had weak V/J assignments (E-value above 1e-6), no CDR3, stop codons, out-of-frame junctions, or ambiguous translated residues. V3J clonotypes were defined by identical inferred V gene, J gene, and CDR3 amino acid sequence. The percentage overlap between two repertoires was calculated by dividing the number of shared unique clonotypes by the size of the smaller repertoire. Richness of each repertoire was evaluated using RTK rarefaction, the Chao1 estimator, and Recon v2.1 estimates of unobserved clonotypes. Generation probabilities for all TCRbeta clonotypes obtained by the gDNA method from a handful of donors were computed using OLGA. Here the immuneACCESS table is served through TCRdb, limited to in-frame sequences with V and J called. Missing clones are a known gap in these copies; in checked studies unresolved V genes cover under half, and the rest lacks a known reason. V and J calls and clone size follow that table, whereas D and trimming were derived from the DNA. The sample table contains fewer than 1.8 million clones; only one count was recorded for 97% to 99% of them. The ten largest clones represent approximately 0.38% of the sample.

Donors were healthy HIV-negative adults with no recently reported acute infections or vaccinations. Every donor was a Caucasian adult living in Nashville, Tennessee, USA. CD4+ T cells were enriched by magnetic negative selection, after which naive cells were positively selected on CD45RA and the negative fraction was taken as the memory subset. Blood was obtained by leukapheresis, after which PBMCs were separated by Ficoll-Histopaque density gradient centrifugation and cryopreserved in liquid nitrogen vapor phase. Analytical flow cytometry was used to check the purity and quantity of every magnetically sorted T cell population. Each sorted fraction had its genomic DNA isolated and then quantified by UV absorbance on a Nanodrop 2000c. Including cysteine and phenylalanine, the CDR3 has 16 amino acids. Only CDR3 DNA is held: 48 bases, read in frame from base 1. CDR1 and CDR2 (SGHRS, YFSETQ) derive from the germline V gene. After removal of 0 bases from V and 8 bases from J, the junction retains 12 bases not matched to a gene.

The chain uses TRBV5-1 and TRBJ2-3, and 7 bases in between align with TRBD2. Sequenced sample: naive CD4+ T cells sorted from blood. The cell subset or site tag for this specimen amounts to: CD45RA+ positively selected. The source of this sequence is a man aged 25-45 years in good health. The CDR3 here reads CASSLDASGLSGTQYF. The base sequence is TGCGCCAGCAGCTTGGATGCTAGCGGTTTATCGGGTACGCAGTATTTT.